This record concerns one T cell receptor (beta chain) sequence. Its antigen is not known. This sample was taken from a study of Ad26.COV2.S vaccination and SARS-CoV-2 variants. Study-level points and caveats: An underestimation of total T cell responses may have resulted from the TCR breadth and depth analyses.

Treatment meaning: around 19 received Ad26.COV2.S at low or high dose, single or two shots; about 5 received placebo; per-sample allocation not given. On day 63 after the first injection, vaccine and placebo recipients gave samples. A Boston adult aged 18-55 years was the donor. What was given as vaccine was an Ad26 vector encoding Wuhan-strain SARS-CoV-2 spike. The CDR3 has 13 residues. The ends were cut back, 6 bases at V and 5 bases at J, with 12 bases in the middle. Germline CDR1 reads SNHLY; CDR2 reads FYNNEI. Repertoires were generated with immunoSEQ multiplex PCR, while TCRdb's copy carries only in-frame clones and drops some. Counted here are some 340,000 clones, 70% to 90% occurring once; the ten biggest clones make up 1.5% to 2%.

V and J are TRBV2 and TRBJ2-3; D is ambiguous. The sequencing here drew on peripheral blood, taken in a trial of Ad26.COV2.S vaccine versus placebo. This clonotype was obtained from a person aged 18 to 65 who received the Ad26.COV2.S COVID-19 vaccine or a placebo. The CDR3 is CASSPRQIDTQYF. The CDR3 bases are TGTGCCAGCAGCCCCCGGCAGATAGATACGCAGTATTTT.